The T cell receptor beta chain described here comes from a study of shared clonotypes between healthy human individuals (TCRdb year 2020). General notes on the study: A few men and a couple of women, aged 18 to 49 years, made up the cohort. Per donor, three plates each were used for CD4 naive and CD4 memory, two for CD8 naive, and one for CD8 memory. Different laboratories and diverse techniques were used to prepare libraries and sequence TCR repertoires, to increase sequencing depth and limit assay-specific biases. Blood TCR repertoires of about five healthy adults were deeply sequenced to estimate repertoire size and the extent of clonotype sharing between individuals. Per donor, leukapheresis produced somewhere between about 0.8 and 9 billion PBMCs. General study outcomes and caveats: Clonotypes shared by all four sorted-subset donors showed higher generation probabilities than non-shared clonotypes. Pairwise subsampling indicated that sequencing depth was expected to affect the degree of clonotype sharing among donors. Only blood was sampled, and tissue TCR repertoires likely differ from those in blood. Naive subsets generally had larger estimated clonotype richness than memory subsets did. About 5% of naive CD4, more than 3% of naive CD8, approximately 2% of memory CD4, and about 0.4% of memory CD8 clonotypes were shared across several donors. Incomplete sequencing was indicated by rarefaction of sorted-subset datasets, despite the large sequencing depth. The small number of donors limited the genetic and exposure-history diversity represented.

There are a few counts of this clone. There is no known antigen for this receptor. Per-nucleotide qualities are absent, and no much larger clonotype sits a single base away. The germline V gene (reference sequence) supplies CDR1 LNHDA and CDR2 SQIVND. The CDR3 measures 18 amino acids from cysteine to phenylalanine. Left in the record is the CDR3 DNA by itself, 54 bases read in frame from the first base. Between the V and J ends, shortened by 1 base and 2 bases respectively, the junction contains 15 bases. TCR CDR3 regions were amplified from genomic DNA by multiplex PCR using the deep immunoSEQ assay. For each cell subset, the extracted genomic DNA was distributed evenly across all wells of several immunoSEQ 96-well plates, and each plate served as one replicate. Each replicate PCR for sorted subsets received approximately 220 ng genomic DNA, equal to 28,000 or so T cell genomes. Purified libraries were quantified with a Qubit 3.0 fluorometer, sized on a Bioanalyzer 2100, and re-quantified with the KAPA Library Quantification kit. Every immunoSEQ 96-well plate was sequenced on a separate single-read 150-cycle Illumina NextSeq 550 flow cell. The study's own analysis went as follows. Because the immunoSEQ output included only junctional sequences and no quality scores, the filtering could not be the same as the filtering used for full-length reads. Sequences were annotated with PyIR, a Python wrapper for IgBLAST v1.9, and V/J genes and CDR3 were assigned using IMGT germline references. Any read was removed if the V/J assignment was weak (E-value above 1e-6), the CDR3 was missing, or the read contained stop codons, out-of-frame junctions, or ambiguous translated residues. A V3J clonotype was defined by an identical inferred V gene, J gene, and CDR3 amino acid sequence. Percentage overlap between repertoires was calculated by dividing the number of shared unique clonotypes by the size of the smaller repertoire. Richness of each repertoire was evaluated using RTK rarefaction, the Chao1 estimator, and Recon v2.1 estimates of unobserved clonotypes. For all TCRbeta clonotypes obtained by the gDNA method from a few donors, generation probabilities were computed with OLGA. The clones in this table, taken by TCRdb from immuneACCESS, are in-frame only. Not every clone is retained; where verified, under half of the shortfall comes from an unresolved V gene, and the cause of the rest is unknown. That table gives V, J and clone size, and the DNA gave D and trimming. The sample table records 600,000 to 750,000 clones; less than 80% of these occur just once. Under 2% of the sample is held by the ten biggest clonotypes.

The donors were healthy, HIV-negative adults who had no recently reported acute infections or vaccinations. Only Caucasian adults living in Nashville, Tennessee, USA were represented among the donors. CD4+ T cells were enriched by magnetic negative selection; naive cells were then positively selected on CD45RA, and the negative fraction formed the memory subset. Blood was obtained by leukapheresis, after which PBMCs were separated by Ficoll-Histopaque density gradient centrifugation and cryopreserved in liquid nitrogen vapor phase. Analytical flow cytometry was used to check the purity and quantity of each magnetically sorted T cell population. Genomic DNA was isolated from every sorted fraction and measured by UV absorbance on a Nanodrop 2000c.

Sequencing was performed on memory CD4+ T cells sorted from blood. The cell subset or site label for this specimen denotes: CD45RA-negative fraction. The chain was built from TRBV19 and TRBJ2-6; the D segment could be TRBD2, given 6 matching bases. This sequence originates from a woman aged 25 to 39 in good health. The DNA reads TGTGCCAGTAGTATAGCAAGGGGATCGGGAGCTGGGGCCAACGTCCTGACTTTC. Its product reads: CASSIARGSGAGANVLTF.